A selection of T cell receptor beta chains follows, all from one sample in a study of shared clonotypes between healthy human individuals. The method was immunoSEQ multiplex PCR; TCRdb's version includes in-frame clones alone and lacks a portion of them. This table has 2,500,000 or so clones, 92% appearing once. Material: naive CD4+ T cells from PBMCs. Receptors originate from a man younger than 35 in good health. Some clones in this sample may be carry-over from other donors' samples. The CDR3 runs from the conserved cysteine through the conserved F or W. D genes are given only for firm matches. Size is omitted from some rows. Given values are once, few, many or a class for expanded clones.

V: TRBV28
D: .
J: TRBJ1-2
size: .
DNA: TGTGCCAGCAGGTGGGGGGCGGGGAACTATGGCTACACCTTC
CDR3: CASRWGAGNYGYTF

V: TRBV7-9
D: TRBD1
J: TRBJ1-5
size: .
DNA: TGTGCCAGCAGCCCGGACAGGGGAGGGAATCAGCCCCAGCATTTT
CDR3: CASSPDRGGNQPQHF

V: TRBV28
D: .
J: TRBJ1-2
size: .
DNA: TGTGCCAGCAGTCTACAAACGACTCCGCAGCCCTTC
CDR3: CASSLQTTPQPF

V: TRBV7-9
D: .
J: TRBJ2-6
size: .
DNA: TGTGCCAGCAGCCCCCGCGCAGGTATGGACCCTGGGGCCAACGTCCTGACTTTC
CDR3: CASSPRAGMDPGANVLTF

V: TRBV30
D: .
J: TRBJ2-3
size: .
DNA: TGTGCCTGGAGTGGACTGGTAGCAGATACGCAGTATTTT
CDR3: CAWSGLVADTQYF

V: TRBV6-6
D: .
J: TRBJ2-3
size: .
DNA: TGTGCCAGCAGTCCCTCTATGAATACGCAGTATTTT
CDR3: CASSPSMNTQYF

V: TRBV2
D: TRBD1
J: TRBJ1-3
size: .
DNA: TGTGCCAGCAGGTCTCAGGGGGCTGGAAACACCATATATTTT
CDR3: CASRSQGAGNTIYF

V: TRBV7-8
D: TRBD2
J: TRBJ2-1
size: .
DNA: TGTGCCAGCAGCTTAGTGGCGGGAGGGCCAGCCAATGAGCAGTTCTTC
CDR3: CASSLVAGGPANEQFF

V: TRBV5-4
D: .
J: TRBJ1-1
size: few
DNA: TGTGCCAGCAGCCGACAGATGAACACTGAAGCTTTCTTT
CDR3: CASSRQMNTEAFF

V: TRBV7-2
D: .
J: TRBJ2-4
size: .
DNA: TGTGCCAGCAGCTTAGACCGGTACATTCAGTACTTC
CDR3: CASSLDRYIQYF

V: TRBV28
D: TRBD2
J: TRBJ2-7
size: .
DNA: TGTGCCAGCAGGCGACCGTTGGCTAGCGGGTCCTACGAGCAGTACTTC
CDR3: CASRRPLASGSYEQYF

V: TRBV19
D: .
J: TRBJ2-2
size: .
DNA: TGTGCCAGTAGTCCCGGCCGGCGTGGTGGGATGGAGCTGTTTTTT
CDR3: CASSPGRRGGMELFF

V: TRBV5-1
D: .
J: TRBJ2-5
size: .
DNA: TGCGCCAGCAGCTTGAATGTGGGAGAGACCCAGTACTTC
CDR3: CASSLNVGETQYF

V: TRBV30
D: .
J: TRBJ2-1
size: .
DNA: TGTGCCTGGAGAAGGAGACTATCTCCCTACAATGAGCAGTTCTTC
CDR3: CAWRRRLSPYNEQFF

V: TRBV14
D: TRBD2
J: TRBJ2-3
size: .
DNA: TGTGCCAGCAGCCCCACCCGTAGCGGGAGGGCCAGAGATACGCAGTATTTT
CDR3: CASSPTRSGRARDTQYF

V: TRBV6-5
D: .
J: TRBJ1-3
size: .
DNA: TGTGCCAGCAGTTCCCGGCAGGGAGGAAACACCATATATTTT
CDR3: CASSSRQGGNTIYF

V: TRBV4-3
D: TRBD1
J: TRBJ2-5
size: .
DNA: TGCGCCAGCAGCCAAGGTCAGGGGGCGGCGGCGACCCAGTACTTC
CDR3: CASSQGQGAAATQYF

V: TRBV27
D: .
J: TRBJ2-1
size: .
DNA: TGTGCCAGCGGGAGTATAGGGGGGAGGGTGGCCTACAATGAGCAGTTCTTC
CDR3: CASGSIGGRVAYNEQFF

V: TRBV28
D: TRBD1
J: TRBJ1-2
size: .
DNA: TGTGCCAGCAGTTCGTCGGACAGGGGAAGAGGTGGCTACACCTTC
CDR3: CASSSSDRGRGGYTF

V: TRBV15
D: TRBD2
J: TRBJ2-1
size: .
DNA: TGTGCCACCAGCAGAGGACTAGCGGGCCCTAACAATGAGCAGTTCTTC
CDR3: CATSRGLAGPNNEQFF

V: TRBV27
D: TRBD2
J: TRBJ2-2
size: .
DNA: TGTGCCAGCAGCAGCGGGAGGGACACCGGGGAGCTGTTTTTT
CDR3: CASSSGRDTGELFF

V: TRBV4-1
D: TRBD2
J: TRBJ2-3
size: .
DNA: TGCGCCAGCAGCCTCTTGAGGGAGGGGAGGGATACGCAGTATTTT
CDR3: CASSLLREGRDTQYF

V: TRBV7-6
D: .
J: TRBJ2-1
size: .
DNA: TGTGCCAGCAGCTCACAGGGAGATCCCCGACGTATTGTGAATGAGCAGTTCTTC
CDR3: CASSSQGDPRRIVNEQFF

V: TRBV28
D: TRBD2
J: TRBJ2-1
size: .
DNA: TGTGCCAGCAGTATCACTAGCGGGAGGCCCTACAATGAGCAGTTCTTC
CDR3: CASSITSGRPYNEQFF

V: TRBV7-8
D: TRBD2
J: TRBJ2-1
size: .
DNA: TGTGCCAGCATGCGACTAGCGGGACTATACAATGAGCAGTTCTTC
CDR3: CASMRLAGLYNEQFF

V: TRBV6-5
D: .
J: TRBJ2-7
size: .
DNA: TGTGCCAGCAGTAAACAGGGGAGGGAGCAGTACTTC
CDR3: CASSKQGREQYF

V: TRBV19
D: TRBD1
J: TRBJ2-7
size: .
DNA: TGTGCCAGTAGCGGACAGGGTCCCTACGAGCAGTACTTC
CDR3: CASSGQGPYEQYF

V: TRBV6-6
D: TRBD1
J: TRBJ1-5
size: .
DNA: TGTGCCAGCCGACAGGGGTGGGATCAGCCCCAGCATTTT
CDR3: CASRQGWDQPQHF

V: TRBV2
D: .
J: TRBJ1-5
size: .
DNA: TGTGCCAGCAGTGAGGGGCAGGGGTCGGCTCAGCCCCAGCATTTT
CDR3: CASSEGQGSAQPQHF

V: TRBV4-1
D: TRBD2
J: TRBJ2-2
size: .
DNA: TGCGCCAGCAGCCAAGATAAGACGATAGCGGGGAAAACCGGGGAGCTGTTTTTT
CDR3: CASSQDKTIAGKTGELFF

V: TRBV5-1
D: .
J: TRBJ2-5
size: .
DNA: TGCGCCAGCAGCCTACCCTTAGAGACCCAGTACTTC
CDR3: CASSLPLETQYF

V: TRBV6-5
D: .
J: TRBJ2-1
size: .
DNA: TGTGCCAGCAAACAAGGGGGCTCCTACAATGAGCAGTTCTTC
CDR3: CASKQGGSYNEQFF